One sample yielded the 10 T cell receptor beta chains listed below, sequenced in a study of T-cell reconstitution after alpha-beta-depleted transplantation in children. During its preparation, the TCRbeta library received unique molecular identifiers. One entry per CDR3 protein, called by TCRdb with MiXCR from the PCR reads. The data hold 490,000 or so distinct CDR3 sequences, with around 13% observed a single time. Sample: PBMCs from the stem cell graft donor, taken from the stem cell graft. These receptors originate from a human donor who donated a stem cell graft to a child with combined immunodeficiency.

V usage is TRBV29-1 and J usage is TRBJ2-7, with 8 bases that match TRBD2. V dropped 0 bases and J dropped 7; count of bases not matched to a gene: 17. The germline gives CDR1 SQVTM, CDR2 ANQGSEA. The CDR3 covers 17 residues. CDR3 DNA sequence: TGCAGCGTTGAAGATGGGCCGGGAGGTAGCGGGGAGCTTGAGCAGTACTTC. The encoded protein is CSVEDGPGGSGELEQYF.

This clonotype was observed at least ten times. The rearrangement uses TRBV29-1 and TRBJ2-1; 8 positions match TRBD1. The ends lost 3 bases at V and 0 bases at J; junction bases unmatched: 4. The CDR3 totals 15 residues. The V gene's germline CDR1 is SQVTM and CDR2 ANQGSEA. The CDR3 sequence: CSVERTGSSYNEQFF. The CDR3 coding sequence is TGCAGCGTTGAGAGGACAGGGAGCTCCTACAATGAGCAGTTCTTC.

As to this clonotype: One end of the junction does not line up with germline, which may come from a read error. The V call is TRBV7-2, the J call TRBJ2-5, with 10 bases that match TRBD2. This CDR3 has 13 residues. Germline-derived CDR1 and CDR2 are SGHTA and FQGNSA. This chain's CDR3 is CASSPPAAGGINF. CDR3 sequence (DNA): TGTGCCAGCAGCCCCCCGGCAGCGGGAGGGATTAACTTC.

This clonotype was seen ten or more times. This chain links TRBV12-3 or TRBV12-4 with TRBJ2-1, with TRBD1 identical over 8 bases. CDR3 size: 12 residues. V shed 6 bases and J 10 bases; nucleotides not matched to a gene: 5. CDR3 bases: TGTGCCAGCAGGCAGGGGGCAGGGGAGCAGTTCTTC. Translation: CASRQGAGEQFF.

This clonotype was detected many times. This chain joins TRBV11-2 and TRBJ2-1; D uncertain. The CDR3 contains 14 residues. Trimming pared 0 bases from V and 8 bases from J, leaving 11 bases between. Germline lookup yields CDR1 SGHAT and CDR2 FQNNGV. CDR3 protein: CASSLDPGFDEQFF. CDR3 in DNA: TGTGCCAGCAGCTTAGATCCTGGCTTCGATGAGCAGTTCTTC.

The rearrangement uses TRBV7-7 and TRBJ2-2, with 10 bases fitting TRBD2. Trimming at V came to 3 bases and at J to 3 bases, leaving 7 bases not matched to a gene. Germline CDR1 reads SSHAT; CDR2 reads FNYEAQ (reference sequence). CDR3 size: 17 residues. The CDR3 loop is CASSFRTSGVDTGELFF. DNA of the CDR3: TGTGCCAGCAGCTTCAGGACTAGCGGTGTCGACACCGGGGAGCTGTTTTTT.

V and J are TRBV28 and TRBJ2-7; D gene uncertain. Germline V lookup: CDR1 MDHEN, CDR2 SYDVKM. The CDR3 length is 16 residues. The V gene lost 2 bases and the J gene lost 4 bases, with 18 bases spanning the gap. This CDR3 reads CASSLMRRSHGYEQYF. CDR3 in DNA: TGTGCCAGCAGTTTAATGCGTCGGTCACATGGTTACGAGCAGTACTTC.

The chain uses TRBV7-3 and TRBJ1-6; D unresolved. From germline, CDR1 is SGHTA and CDR2 FQGTGA. The CDR3 is made up of 13 amino acids. Trimming took off 2 bases at V and 10 bases at J, with 9 bases between the two ends. CDR3 region: CASSLSIRSPLHF. CDR3 sequence (DNA): TGTGCCAGCAGCTTATCCATTAGGTCACCCCTCCACTTT.

This clonotype has at least ten counts. This chain joins TRBV7-8 and TRBJ1-4, with TRBD1 matching 9 bases. This CDR3 has 15 residues. In germline, CDR1 is SGHVS, CDR2 FQNEAQ. J lost 8 bases, V lost 1 base, and 5 bases had no gene match. The CDR3 here is CASSLGDRDREKLFF. The CDR3 DNA sequence: TGTGCCAGCAGCTTAGGGGACAGGGACCGGGAAAAACTGTTTTTT.

This clonotype was detected a few times. V gene TRBV30 combines with J gene TRBJ2-5; D gene unclear. V shed 1 base and J shed 5 bases, with 11 bases lying between them. Germline V gene sequence: CDR1 GTSNPN, CDR2 SVGIG (reference sequence). This CDR3 contains 13 residues. The CDR3 loop is CAWSAAGGETQYF. The CDR3 coding sequence is TGTGCCTGGAGTGCTGCAGGCGGTGAGACCCAGTACTTC.